The subject of this entry is one T cell receptor beta chain. Its antigen is still unknown. This sample stems from a study of OX40 agonist ivuxolimab in advanced cancers. As for the study in general: Patients with hepatocellular carcinoma, melanoma, renal cell or head and neck cancer made up the dose-escalation patients. 30% to 40% of patients had received prior checkpoint inhibitor therapy.

Data came from immunoSEQ multiplex PCR; TCRdb stores just in-frame clones and leaves some out. The sample includes approximately 74,000 clones, under 95% of them seen just once. The CDR3 runs 15 residues. The germline V gene encodes CDR1 MNHEY and CDR2 SVGAGI. The junction had 7 bases not matched to a gene; V was cut back by 2 bases and J by 7 bases. Study results and caveats: CD8+ T cells showed, on average, more clonal expansion than CD4+ cells.

The source was CD4+ or CD8+ T cells sorted from blood, collected in a trial of the OX40 agonist ivuxolimab. The chain links TRBV6-5 to TRBJ2-2, with TRBD1 matching over 7 bases. The origin of this receptor is an adult with an advanced solid tumor such as melanoma, head and neck, liver or kidney cancer. As DNA, the CDR3 is TGTGCCAGCAGTTACACCATAGGGGGCAACGGGGAGCTGTTTTTT. Its translation is CASSYTIGGNGELFF.